These 2 T cell receptor beta chains share one sample of origin, sequenced in a study of beta chain features in type 1 diabetes. Expressed TCRB transcripts were sequenced because the isolated RNA had all been reverse transcribed beforehand. Sequencing was performed with immunoSEQ multiplex PCR; in TCRdb, only in-frame clones are kept and a portion is missing. The top ten clones hold about 0.93% of a sample with some 270,000 clones, about 8.5% of them seen once. The specimen sequenced was central memory CD4+ T cells from blood. These receptors were collected from a woman aged 18-29 years in good health.

This clone turned up a few times. The chain uses TRBV2 and TRBJ2-2; D perhaps matches TRBD2 (5 bases). V lost 5 bases and J 0 bases, leaving 7 bases between the germline ends. CDR1 is SNHLY, CDR2 FYNNEI, per germline. The CDR3 totals 14 residues. The CDR3 loop reads CASSSGSNTGELFF. As DNA, the CDR3 is TGTGCCAGCAGTAGCGGTTCGAACACCGGGGAGCTGTTTTTT.

The chain recombines TRBV30 with TRBJ1-5; D gene unclear. The CDR3 consists of 13 residues. Germline loops: CDR1 GTSNPN, CDR2 SVGIG (reference sequence). Between the trimmed V and J ends, which lost 2 bases and 3 bases, there was a span of 8 bases. As DNA, the CDR3 is TGTGCCTGGAGTTCTGGGCCCAATCAGCCCCAGCATTTT. Amino acids: CAWSSGPNQPQHF.